The T cell receptor (beta chain) described here comes from a study of T-cell reconstitution after alpha-beta-depleted transplantation in children. Study conclusions and caveats: There were reportedly several hundred expanded graft clones from which alpha-beta T cells came about two months after transplant. Surviving recipient T cells and thymic progenitors accounted for the high day-60 TCRbeta diversity observed in some patients. Counts and diversity of T cells one year after transplant came mostly from newly produced T cells.

Per the germline V gene, CDR1 is SEHNR and CDR2 is FQNEAQ (reference sequence). The CDR3 runs to 13 residues. Trimming took 5 bases from V and 2 from J, leaving 9 bases between them. Regarding this clonotype: The antigen is not known.

Library preparation (for TCRbeta) was performed with unique molecular identifiers. TCRdb re-called the PCR reads through MiXCR, storing one row per CDR3 protein. Among about 980,000 distinct CDR3 sequences listed, around 30% were seen once. Specimen: PBMCs, mostly from graft donor cells, collected 360 days after TCRalphabeta/CD19-depleted stem cell transplant. The receptor comes from a boy less than two years old who had a stem cell transplant for SCID, so the T cells may come from the graft donor. The chain employs TRBV7-9 and TRBJ1-1; D unresolved. The CDR3 protein is CASSHPINTEAFF. The DNA of the CDR3 is TGTGCCAGCAGCCACCCAATAAACACTGAAGCTTTCTTT.